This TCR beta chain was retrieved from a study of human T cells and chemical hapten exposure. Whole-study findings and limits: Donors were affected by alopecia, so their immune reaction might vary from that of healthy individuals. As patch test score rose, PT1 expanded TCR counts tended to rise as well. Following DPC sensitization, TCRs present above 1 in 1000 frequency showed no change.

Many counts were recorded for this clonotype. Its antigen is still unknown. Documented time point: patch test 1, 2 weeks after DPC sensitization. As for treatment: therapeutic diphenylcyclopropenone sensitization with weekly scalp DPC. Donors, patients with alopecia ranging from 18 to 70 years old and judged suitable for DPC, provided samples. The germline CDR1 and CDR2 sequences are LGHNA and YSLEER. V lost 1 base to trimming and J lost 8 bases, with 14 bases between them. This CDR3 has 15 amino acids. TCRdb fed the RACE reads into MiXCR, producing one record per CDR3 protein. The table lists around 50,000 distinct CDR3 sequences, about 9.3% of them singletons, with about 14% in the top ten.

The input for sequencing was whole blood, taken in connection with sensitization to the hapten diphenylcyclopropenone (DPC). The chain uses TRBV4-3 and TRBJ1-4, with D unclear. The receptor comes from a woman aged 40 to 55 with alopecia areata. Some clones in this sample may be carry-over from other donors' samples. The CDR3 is CASSQAQRVPEKLFF. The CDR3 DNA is TGCGCCAGCAGCCAAGCGCAGCGGGTACCAGAAAAACTGTTTTTT.